The TCR beta chain under discussion was sequenced for a study of cytomegalovirus exposure and HLA in healthy donors. Profiled with immunoSEQ multiplex PCR; TCRdb holds only in-frame clones, not every one. Here the sample spans over 75,000 clones, more than 75% being singletons. Study-level findings and limits: Subsequent analysis found a tendency for first-cohort TCR clusters to co-occur within the 95 to 150 validation repertoires.

CDR3 length: 14 residues. Germline CDR1 and CDR2: MGHRA and YSYEKL. V shed 4 bases and J shed 2 bases, with 12 bases lying between them. Details on this clone: The antigen is not known.

This sequence was found in a man younger than 40 in good health and CMV-seronegative. This chain joins TRBV4-1 and TRBJ2-7; D is unresolved. The sequenced material came from PBMCs. CDR3 protein: CASSRDAATYEQYF. CDR3 bases: TGCGCCAGCAGCCGAGACGCGGCTACCTACGAGCAGTACTTC.